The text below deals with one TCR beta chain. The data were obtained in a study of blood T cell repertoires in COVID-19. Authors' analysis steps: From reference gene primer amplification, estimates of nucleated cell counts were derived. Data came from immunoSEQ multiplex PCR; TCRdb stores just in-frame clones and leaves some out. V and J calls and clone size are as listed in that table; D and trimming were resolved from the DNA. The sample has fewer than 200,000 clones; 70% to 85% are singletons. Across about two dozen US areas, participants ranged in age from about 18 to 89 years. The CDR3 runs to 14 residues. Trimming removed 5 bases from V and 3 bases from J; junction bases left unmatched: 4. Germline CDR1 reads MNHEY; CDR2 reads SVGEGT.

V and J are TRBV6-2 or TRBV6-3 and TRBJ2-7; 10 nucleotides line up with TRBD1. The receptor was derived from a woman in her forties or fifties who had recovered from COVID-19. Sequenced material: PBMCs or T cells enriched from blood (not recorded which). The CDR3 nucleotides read TGTGCCAGCAGTCCCGACAGGGGGCTCTACGAGCAGTACTTC. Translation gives CASSPDRGLYEQYF.